A selection of T cell receptor beta chains follows, all from one sample in a study of blood T cell repertoires in COVID-19. Method: immunoSEQ multiplex PCR; TCRdb's copy keeps in-frame clones and lacks some. This sample yields approximately 280,000 clones, of which approximately 89% are seen a single time; about 2.7% belongs to the top ten. The material sequenced was PBMCs or T cells enriched from blood (not recorded which). These receptors were obtained from a woman aged 18-30 years who had recovered from COVID-19. CDR3s include the opening cysteine and the closing phenylalanine or tryptophan. Fields, in order: clone size, J gene, V gene, D gene, CDR3 protein, CDR3 DNA. D genes are given only for firm matches. A clone size is listed for some rows: how often the clone was seen (once, few, many), or a class if it is expanded.

NA	TRBJ2-3	TRBV5-1	NA	CASSDRQVSDTQYF	TGCGCCAGCAGCGATCGACAGGTTTCAGATACGCAGTATTTT
NA	TRBJ2-1	TRBV6-2/TRBV6-3	TRBD2	CASSSTSGAYNEQFF	TGTGCCAGCAGTTCCACTAGCGGGGCCTACAATGAGCAGTTCTTC
NA	TRBJ1-6	TRBV7-3	NA	CASSDIGSSPLHF	TGTGCCAGCAGTGACATCGGCAGTTCACCCCTCCACTTT
NA	TRBJ1-1	TRBV2	NA	CASSDPRGNTEAFF	TGTGCCAGCAGTGATCCGCGGGGGAACACTGAAGCTTTCTTT
few	TRBJ1-2	TRBV7-9	NA	CASSLAANYGYTF	TGTGCCAGCAGCTTAGCCGCTAACTATGGCTACACCTTC
NA	TRBJ1-1	TRBV19	NA	CASSPQTGGYQAFF	TGTGCCAGTAGTCCCCAAACTGGGGGGTATCAAGCTTTCTTT
once	TRBJ1-1	TRBV19	TRBD1	CASSSQGGTRGPNTEAFF	TGTGCCAGTAGTTCACAGGGGGGGACACGTGGACCGAACACTGAAGCTTTCTTT
few	TRBJ1-3	TRBV27	NA	CASPPEGQTGNTIYF	TGTGCCAGCCCGCCGGAGGGGCAGACTGGAAACACCATATATTTT
NA	TRBJ2-7	TRBV4-2	NA	CASSLDRTGPYEQYF	TGTGCCAGCAGCCTCGACCGCACAGGACCCTACGAGCAGTACTTC
NA	TRBJ2-3	TRBV5-5	NA	CASSWGSGGSTDTQYF	TGTGCCAGCAGCTGGGGCTCGGGGGGCAGCACAGATACGCAGTATTTT
NA	TRBJ1-4	TRBV6-4	NA	CASSDSSGDEKLFF	TGTGCCAGCAGTGACTCGTCAGGGGATGAAAAACTGTTTTTT
NA	TRBJ1-2	TRBV29-1	TRBD1	CSVGPGTGPYGYTF	TGCAGCGTTGGGCCCGGGACAGGGCCCTATGGCTACACCTTC
NA	TRBJ1-5	TRBV20-1	NA	CSAGGEVSQHF	TGCAGTGCTGGGGGGGAAGTTTCCCAGCATTTT
NA	TRBJ1-2	TRBV7-9	TRBD1	CASSFPPGGDGYTF	TGTGCCAGCAGCTTCCCGCCAGGGGGCGATGGCTACACCTTC
NA	TRBJ2-2	TRBV6-5	TRBD1	CASSNTGGTGELFF	TGTGCCAGCAGCAACACAGGGGGAACCGGGGAGCTGTTTTTT
few	TRBJ1-1	TRBV2	TRBD1	CASSEDRDTEAFF	TGTGCCAGCAGTGAGGACAGGGACACTGAAGCTTTCTTT
NA	TRBJ1-4	TRBV7-9	NA	CASSDISMARLFF	TGTGCCAGCAGCGACATTTCCATGGCCCGCCTGTTTTTT
NA	TRBJ1-1	TRBV30	NA	CAWRSAGIEAFF	TGTGCCTGGAGATCCGCCGGGATTGAAGCTTTCTTT
once	TRBJ1-2	TRBV7-3	NA	CASSFGGANGYTF	TGTGCCAGCAGCTTTGGGGGGGCCAATGGCTACACCTTC
NA	TRBJ1-2	TRBV6-1	TRBD1	CASSEAGTAYGYTF	TGTGCCAGCAGTGAAGCGGGGACAGCCTATGGCTACACCTTC
NA	TRBJ1-6	TRBV7-3	TRBD1	CASSLRTGGNNSPLHF	TGTGCCAGCAGCTTGAGGACAGGGGGTAATAATTCACCCCTCCACTTT
NA	TRBJ2-1	TRBV27	NA	CASSLGGTVYNEQFF	TGTGCCAGCAGTTTGGGCGGGACAGTCTACAATGAGCAGTTCTTC
NA	TRBJ1-6	TRBV6-2/TRBV6-3	TRBD1	CASSLSGTGAVPLHF	TGTGCCAGCAGTTTATCCGGGACAGGTGCCGTACCCCTCCACTTT
once	TRBJ2-2	TRBV11-3	TRBD2	CASSLDALAGASGELFF	TGTGCCAGCAGCTTAGATGCGCTAGCGGGAGCTTCCGGGGAGCTGTTTTTT
NA	TRBJ2-1	TRBV19	TRBD1	CASSHGQGADEQFF	TGTGCCAGTAGCCATGGACAGGGGGCAGATGAGCAGTTCTTC
NA	TRBJ1-2	TRBV30	NA	CASFTYENYGYTF	TGTGCCTCTTTCACCTACGAAAACTATGGCTACACCTTC
NA	TRBJ1-1	TRBV30	NA	CAWNEGGNTEAFF	TGTGCCTGGAATGAAGGGGGGAACACTGAAGCTTTCTTT
once	TRBJ2-1	TRBV9	NA	CASSVGGTEQFF	TGTGCCAGCAGCGTAGGCGGGACCGAGCAGTTCTTC
NA	TRBJ1-2	TRBV7-9	NA	CASSPLGQASYGYTF	TGTGCCAGCAGCCCGTTGGGACAAGCCTCCTATGGCTACACCTTC
few	TRBJ2-3	TRBV27	NA	CASRSGATDTQYF	TGTGCCAGCAGGTCTGGGGCCACAGATACGCAGTATTTT
NA	TRBJ1-2	TRBV5-1	NA	CASSSMGAGDGYTF	TGCGCCAGCAGCTCTATGGGGGCAGGCGATGGCTACACCTTC
NA	TRBJ2-1	TRBV28	TRBD2	CASRFLGLAGNNEQFF	TGTGCCAGCCGATTTCTGGGACTAGCGGGAAACAATGAGCAGTTCTTC
few	TRBJ2-1	TRBV10-1	NA	CASTRTGVVCYNEQFF	TGCGCCAGCACCCGTACAGGAGTCGTCTGCTACAATGAGCAGTTCTTC
NA	TRBJ2-1	TRBV7-9	NA	CASSFPSLGEQFF	TGTGCCAGCAGCTTCCCTAGTCTAGGTGAGCAGTTCTTC
NA	TRBJ2-7	TRBV7-2	TRBD2	CASSLTAGGSILYEQYF	TGTGCCAGCAGCTTAACAGCGGGGGGCTCCATCCTTTACGAGCAGTACTTC
NA	TRBJ2-1	TRBV4-2	NA	CASSQDGLHLGEQFF	TGTGCCAGCAGCCAAGATGGACTACATCTGGGTGAGCAGTTCTTC
NA	TRBJ2-2	TRBV9	NA	CASSVVAGPNTGELFF	TGTGCCAGCAGCGTAGTTGCGGGCCCGAACACCGGGGAGCTGTTTTTT